The 23 T cell receptor beta chains presented below share a single source sample, sequenced in a study of shared clonotypes between healthy human individuals. Sequencing was performed with immunoSEQ multiplex PCR; in TCRdb, only in-frame clones are kept and a portion is missing. Here the sample spans 550,000 to 800,000 clones, 74% being singletons. Specimen: memory CD4+ T cells sorted from blood. Subset in this sample: CD45RA-negative fraction. The receptor set was obtained from a woman aged 25-40 years in good health.

This clone was seen just once. The chain combines TRBV28 with TRBJ1-5; a weak D match, TRBD1 (5 bases). V was trimmed by 6 bases and J by 0 bases, leaving 24 bases between them. The CDR3 is made up of 19 amino acids. Germline CDR1 MDHEN, CDR2 SYDVKM. Here the CDR3 reads CASRIGTPRLKYSNQPQHF. The CDR3 DNA reads TGTGCCAGCAGAATAGGGACTCCACGGTTAAAATATAGCAATCAGCCCCAGCATTTT. Based on the CDR3 plus reference TRBV28 and TRBJ1-5, the full variable domain is DVKVTQSSRYLVKRTGEKVFLECVQDMDHENMFWYRQDPGLGLRLIYFSYDVKMKEKGDIPEGYSVSREKKERFSLILESASTNQTSMYLCASRIGTPRLKYSNQPQHFGDGTRLSIL.

Details on this clone: A much more abundant neighbour one base away suggests this may be a read error. The J gene is TRBJ1-5, the V gene TRBV7-2; D is uncertain. V was shortened by 2 bases and J by 11 bases, with 13 bases between the two germline ends. The germline CDR1 and CDR2 sequences are SGHTA and FQGNSA. The CDR3 is 13 residues long. The CDR3: CASSLTLGQSQHF. CDR3 in DNA: TGTGCCAGCAGCTTAACCCTCGGCCAGTCCCAGCATTTT. The entire variable domain, with the rest obtained from reference TRBV7-2 and TRBJ1-5, is as follows: GAGVSQSPSNKVTEKGKDVELRCDPISGHTALYWYRQSLGQGLEFLIYFQGNSAPDKSGLPSDRFSAERTGGSVSTLTIQRTQQEDSAVYLCASSLTLGQSQHFGDGTRLSIL.

The chain employs TRBV5-1 and TRBJ2-7, with 10 bases aligning to TRBD2. CDR3 size: 14 residues. The J segment lost 6 bases and the V segment lost 8 bases, leaving 11 bases of the junction unmatched. Germline-derived CDR1 and CDR2 are SGHRS and YFSETQ. The CDR3 protein is CASRNLAGVGEQYF. DNA of the CDR3: TGCGCCAGTCGTAATCTAGCGGGAGTTGGCGAGCAGTACTTC.

Points on this clone: This sequence may be a read error, since a much larger clone differs from it by one base. This CDR3 is CASSWGAGELFF. In DNA, the CDR3 is TGTGCCAGCAGTTGGGGCGCCGGGGAGCTGTTTTTT. V and J are TRBV27 and TRBJ2-2; D perhaps matches TRBD1 (5 bases). Germline values: CDR1 MNHEY, CDR2 SMNVEV (reference sequence). This CDR3 region has 12 residues. The V and J ends lost 4 bases and 6 bases respectively, with 6 bases between them.

This clone has just a few counts. The rearrangement links TRBV7-2 to TRBJ2-5; the match to TRBD2 covers 14 bases. The CDR3 spans 15 residues. Germline V gives CDR1 SGHTA, CDR2 FQGNSA. J was trimmed by 4 bases and V by 5 bases; bases with no gene match: 3. DNA for the CDR3: TGTGCCAGCAGCGGGGGACTAGCGGGAGTAGAGACCCAGTACTTC. Protein product: CASSGGLAGVETQYF.

The rearrangement joins TRBV5-1 to TRBJ2-7; the D gene is possibly TRBD2 (5 bases). V lost 5 bases to trimming and J lost 5 bases, with 23 bases between them. The CDR3 is made up of 16 amino acids. Germline-derived CDR1 and CDR2 are SGHRS and YFSETQ. The DNA for the CDR3 is TGCGCCAGCAGACCCTTATACCGGGATCCCGGTAACGAGCAGTACTTC. Translating it yields CASRPLYRDPGNEQYF.

Comment on this clone: This CDR3 is also generated by other DNA sequences in the sample. The chain combines TRBV18 with TRBJ2-2; D ambiguous. The CDR3 consists of 15 residues. CDR1 and CDR2 from the germline V gene are KGHSH and LQKENI. Trimming removed 0 bases from V and 2 bases from J, with 7 bases in between. Written as DNA, the CDR3 is TGTGCCAGCTCACCACCGGCTGGCAACACCGGGGAGCTGTTTTTT. The encoded protein is CASSPPAGNTGELFF.

This chain uses TRBV7-2 with TRBJ2-7, with 11 bases matching TRBD2. CDR1 SGHTA and CDR2 FQGNSA come from the germline V gene. V was pared by 6 bases and J by 2 bases, with 3 bases of the junction left unmatched. The CDR3 is made up of 14 amino acids. The CDR3 here is CASSRLAGPYEQYF. CDR3 DNA: TGTGCCAGCAGTCGACTAGCGGGACCCTACGAGCAGTACTTC.

This clone was seen a few times. This chain uses TRBV4-1 with TRBJ1-2, with a weak D call TRBD1 (5 bases). V was pared by 0 bases and J by 2 bases, with 13 bases between. The CDR3 runs 16 residues. Germline CDR1 and CDR2: MGHRA and YSYEKL. CDR3 in DNA: TGCGCCAGCAGCCAAGAATGGACAAAAGGGAACTATGGCTACACCTTC. It codes for CASSQEWTKGNYGYTF.

This clone was seen a handful of times. The rearrangement uses TRBV4-1 and TRBJ2-2, with 7 positions matching TRBD2. V lost 0 bases to trimming and J lost 6 bases; unmatched junction nucleotides: 10. Germline V CDR1 and CDR2: MGHRA, YSYEKL. The CDR3 has 17 amino acids. CDR3 amino acids: CASSQDRREGRAGELFF. The CDR3 DNA sequence: TGCGCCAGCAGCCAAGATAGGAGGGAGGGCCGGGCCGGGGAGCTGTTTTTT.

As to this clone: A much larger clone is a single base away; this may be a read error. The sample carries other DNA sequences with the same CDR3. The chain combines TRBV28 with TRBJ2-7, with 12 bases fitting TRBD2. Looked up from germline, CDR1 is MDHEN and CDR2 is SYDVKM. V was clipped by 4 bases and J by 3 bases; unmatched bases: 4. The length of the CDR3 is 15 residues. CDR3 residues: CASSSPGLAGYEQYF. CDR3 DNA sequence: TGTGCCAGCAGTTCCCCGGGACTAGCGGGCTACGAGCAGTACTTC.

On this clone: Additional DNA sequences in this sample encode the identical CDR3. This sequence joins TRBV28 and TRBJ1-5, with 9 bases aligning to TRBD1. Germline V gene sequence: CDR1 MDHEN, CDR2 SYDVKM. The CDR3 contains 15 residues. V dropped 6 bases and J dropped 2; count of bases not matched to a gene: 5. The CDR3 DNA sequence: TGTGCCAGCAGACAGGGGGCACGCGGCAATCAGCCCCAGCATTTT. The encoded protein is CASRQGARGNQPQHF.

The chain is built from TRBV6-5 and TRBJ2-7; no clear D. The V gene lost 6 bases and the J gene lost 2 bases, with 17 bases spanning the gap. Germline loops: CDR1 MNHEY, CDR2 SVGAGI. The CDR3 length is 15 residues. The CDR3 is CASRVDRWLPYEQYF. The CDR3 bases are TGTGCCAGCAGAGTCGACCGCTGGCTTCCCTACGAGCAGTACTTC.

The V and J genes are TRBV12-5 and TRBJ1-2, with D possibly matching TRBD1 (6 bases). This CDR3 is 15 amino acids long. CDR1 LGHNT and CDR2 FRNRAP come from the germline V gene. V lost 1 base to trimming and J lost 5 bases, with 14 bases between them. The CDR3 reads CASGLGLQGPYGYTF. In nucleotides, the CDR3 is TGTGCTAGTGGTTTGGGTTTACAGGGACCTTATGGCTACACCTTC.

This clone appeared a single time. The rearrangement links TRBV28 to TRBJ1-4; weak D call: TRBD1 (5 bases). CDR1 and CDR2 from the germline V gene are MDHEN and SYDVKM. There are 14 residues in the CDR3. Trimming stripped 5 bases from V and 8 bases from J, with 15 bases between. CDR3 coding DNA: TGTGCCAGCAGTAGTGGGGAGGGGAGGGAAAAACTGTTTTTT. Translated, it gives CASSSGEGREKLFF.

This clone appeared a single time. The chain employs TRBV14 and TRBJ2-3; D gene unclear. The CDR3 loop spans 15 amino acids. V was trimmed by 1 base and J by 2 bases, leaving 10 bases between them. Per germline, CDR1 SGHDN and CDR2 FVKESK. CDR3 amino acids: CASSQGWYITDTQYF. CDR3 nucleotides: TGTGCCAGCAGCCAAGGATGGTACATCACAGATACGCAGTATTTT.

This clone was recorded once. The chain employs TRBV6-1 and TRBJ2-1; 7 positions agree with TRBD1. The germline gives CDR1 MNHNS, CDR2 SASEGT. The trim removed 4 bases at V and 0 bases at J, leaving 6 bases unmatched. This CDR3 comprises 16 residues. The CDR3 loop is CASSGRQGSSYNEQFF. The DNA of the CDR3 is TGTGCCAGCAGTGGTAGACAGGGAAGCTCCTACAATGAGCAGTTCTTC.

The chain links TRBV7-2 to TRBJ2-7, with a weak D call TRBD2 (6 bases). CDR3 length equals 13 residues. Trimming cost V 6 bases and J 0 bases, with 9 bases left between them. Germline assignment: CDR1 SGHTA and CDR2 FQGNSA. Here the CDR3 DNA reads TGTGCCAGCAGGGAGGGGTCCTCCTACGAGCAGTACTTC. Residues: CASREGSSYEQYF.

V usage is TRBV25-1 and J usage is TRBJ2-1; 11 nucleotides line up with TRBD2. V gave up 8 bases and J gave up 0 bases; unmatched junction bases: 3. Germline CDR1 reads MGHDK; CDR2 reads SYGVNS. The CDR3 covers 15 residues. This chain's CDR3 is CASLGTSGSYNEQFF. The DNA for the CDR3 is TGTGCCAGCCTAGGGACTAGCGGCTCCTACAATGAGCAGTTCTTC.

In this sample, this clone turned up many times. At the DNA level, this CDR3 is encoded by other sequences in the same sample as well. The rearrangement joins TRBV2 to TRBJ2-7; weak D call: TRBD2 (5 bases). With 2 bases removed from V and 6 bases from J, the gap between germline ends came to 17 bases. Germline V lookup: CDR1 SNHLY, CDR2 FYNNEI. The CDR3 length is 15 residues. The CDR3 DNA follows: TGTGCCAGCAGTGAACTGGGCGGAGGCTATGGCGAGCAGTACTTC. It is translated as CASSELGGGYGEQYF.

The J gene is TRBJ1-1, the V gene TRBV29-1, with a tentative D call TRBD1 (5 bases). CDR1 SQVTM and CDR2 ANQGSEA come from the germline V gene. The CDR3 is made up of 13 amino acids. The V gene lost 4 bases and the J gene lost 0 bases, with 9 bases spanning the gap. CDR3 protein: CSVVTDMNTEAFF. The CDR3 DNA is TGCAGCGTTGTGACAGACATGAACACTGAAGCTTTCTTT.

The rearrangement links TRBV2 to TRBJ2-5; unclear D gene. The CDR3 runs to 11 residues. CDR1 is SNHLY, CDR2 FYNNEI, per germline. V lost 5 bases and J 0 bases, leaving 1 base between the germline ends. In DNA, the CDR3 is TGTGCCAGCAGTTACCAAGAGACCCAGTACTTC. It encodes CASSYQETQYF.

The rearrangement links TRBV10-2 to TRBJ2-7; 7 bases match TRBD2. The CDR3 runs 13 residues. V dropped 7 bases and J dropped 4; count of bases not matched to a gene: 7. Per germline, CDR1 WSHSY and CDR2 SAAADI. The CDR3, as DNA: TGCGCCAGCAAAACTAGCGCGAATTACGAGCAGTACTTC. Protein sequence: CASKTSANYEQYF.